This T cell receptor beta chain was found in a study of identical twins. This clonotype was observed at least ten times. As yet, its antigen is unknown. TCRdb re-derived calls from the 5' RACE reads in MiXCR, one entry per CDR3 protein. This table has 120,000 to 150,000 distinct CDR3 sequences, 3.5% appearing once. The CDR3 runs to 16 residues. Trimming took 0 bases from V and 0 from J, leaving 8 bases between them. The germline gives CDR1 MNHNS, CDR2 SASEGT. Study-wide findings and caveats: Diverse VJ usage suggested most zero-insertion clonotypes were not invariant T cells.

The specimen was memory T cells sorted from blood. The chain joins TRBV6-1 to TRBJ1-4; a weak D match, TRBD1 (5 bases). This TCR derives from a man aged 18 to 29 in good health. The CDR3 nucleotides are TGTGCCAGCAGTGAAGCAGGGGTTGCAACTAATGAAAAACTGTTTTTT. It translates to CASSEAGVATNEKLFF.